This entry features one T cell receptor (beta chain) sequence. The data originate from a study of blood T cell repertoires in COVID-19. Study at large: T cells, B-cell-depleted T cells, or PBMCs provided the cDNA or gDNA that served as material.

Under the authors' procedure: Amplification with reference gene primers provided the estimates of nucleated cell counts. The method was immunoSEQ multiplex PCR; TCRdb's version includes in-frame clones alone and lacks a portion of them. Clonal size and the V and J genes are those of that table, whereas D and trimming came from the DNA. The sample has about 94,000 clones; 65% to 85% are singletons. Per the germline V gene, CDR1 is MNHEY and CDR2 is SMNVEV (reference sequence). The length of the CDR3 is 14 residues. Deletions cut 1 base from V and 5 bases from J, with 11 bases between. The origin of this receptor is a man in his sixties with acute or convalescent COVID-19. The sequenced sample consisted of peripheral blood. The chain links TRBV27 to TRBJ2-5; maybe TRBD2 (5 bases). The CDR3 sequence is CASSLFGSWETQYF. The CDR3 region has the DNA TGTGCCAGCAGTTTATTTGGGAGTTGGGAGACCCAGTACTTC.